The 13 T cell receptor beta chains in this list originate from one sample, sequenced in a study of T cells in Graves' hyperthyroidism and ophthalmopathy. Amplified regions were TCR beta CDR3 sequences from RNA transcripts. HTBI primers were employed in a first-round RT-PCR of the TCR CDR3. TCRdb recomputed calls from the multiplex PCR reads with MiXCR, one row per CDR3 protein. The table shows over 250,000 distinct CDR3 sequences, with around 20% occurring only once. What was sequenced was blood. Source of these receptors: a man aged 25 to 40 with Graves' ophthalmopathy.

This clonotype was counted at least ten times. V is TRBV6-1 and J is TRBJ1-1, with D possibly matching TRBD1 (5 bases). The CDR3 sequence is 15 residues long. Between the trimmed V and J ends, which lost 4 bases and 0 bases, there was a span of 12 bases. Germline V gene data show CDR1 as MNHNS and CDR2 as SASEGT. CDR3 sequence (DNA): TGTGCCAGCAGTGCTCAGGGTAGAATGAACACTGAAGCTTTCTTT. As protein: CASSAQGRMNTEAFF.

This clonotype showed up just a few times. The chain has TRBV28 and TRBJ2-1, with 10 nucleotides matching TRBD1. Germline V CDR1 and CDR2: MDHEN, SYDVKM. Germline trimming cut 3 bases from V and 3 bases from J; bases unmatched to any gene: 2. The CDR3 has 15 residues. Here the CDR3 DNA reads TGTGCCAGCAGTTTGGGGGACAGGGGCTACAATGAGCAGTTCTTC. It encodes CASSLGDRGYNEQFF.

This clonotype was seen more than once but under ten times. The chain recombines TRBV7-3 with TRBJ1-1; 7 positions agree with TRBD1. The CDR3 runs 16 residues. J was trimmed by 8 bases and V by 1 base; bases with no gene match: 13. The germline V gene has CDR1 SGHTA and CDR2 FQGTGA. The chain's CDR3 is CASSLKGTLPGQEAFF. CDR3 in DNA: TGTGCCAGCAGCTTAAAAGGTACTCTACCGGGACAGGAAGCTTTCTTT.

This clonotype turned up a few times. V usage is TRBV24-1 and J usage is TRBJ2-3; weak D call: TRBD1 (5 bases). The CDR3 length is 15 residues. The V gene's germline CDR1 is KGHDR and CDR2 SFDVKD. Trimming stripped 0 bases from V and 5 bases from J, with 11 bases between. The CDR3 protein is CATSDLQGVRDTQYF. The CDR3 DNA sequence: TGTGCCACCAGTGATTTGCAAGGGGTGAGAGATACGCAGTATTTT.

The V gene is TRBV6-1, the J gene TRBJ2-7; 7 positions match TRBD1. The V gene end was trimmed by 1 base and the J gene end by 2 bases; junction bases not matched to a gene: 2. The CDR3 has 14 residues. Germline V CDR1 and CDR2: MNHNS, SASEGT. The CDR3 is CASSEVGTAYEQYF. In DNA, the CDR3 is TGTGCCAGCAGTGAAGTTGGGACAGCCTACGAGCAGTACTTC.

The genes are TRBV25-1 and TRBJ2-2; TRBD2 agrees at 12 bases. J was trimmed by 3 bases and V by 4 bases; bases with no gene match: 9. Germline V gene lookup returns CDR1 MGHDK and CDR2 SYGVNS. This CDR3 region has 18 residues. The CDR3, as DNA: TGTGCCAGCAGTGTCGGGCTAGCGGGAGGGCCCTACACCGGGGAGCTGTTTTTT. It yields the protein CASSVGLAGGPYTGELFF. Full variable domain (rest looked up from reference TRBV25-1 and TRBJ2-2): EADIYQTPRYLVIGTGKKITLECSQTMGHDKMYWYQQDPGMELHLIHYSYGVNSTEKGDLSSESTVSRIRTEHFPLTLESARPSHTSQYLCASSVGLAGGPYTGELFFGEGSRLTVL.

The chain uses TRBV28 and TRBJ1-5; TRBD1 might be the D (5 bases). CDR1 MDHEN and CDR2 SYDVKM come from the germline V gene. The CDR3 has 15 amino acids. Trimming took off 3 bases at V and 4 bases at J, with 13 bases between the two ends. The CDR3 sequence: CASSFEQGLNQPQHF. Written as DNA, the CDR3 is TGTGCCAGCAGTTTTGAGCAGGGATTAAATCAGCCCCAGCATTTT.

V gene TRBV12-5 combines with J gene TRBJ1-1; tentative D call: TRBD1 (5 bases). Trimming pared 7 bases from V and 7 bases from J, leaving 13 bases between. Germline V gene data show CDR1 as LGHNT and CDR2 as FRNRAP. The CDR3 has 12 residues. The CDR3: CASANQGLEAFF. Here the CDR3 DNA reads TGTGCTAGTGCTAATCAGGGACTTGAAGCTTTCTTT. Full variable domain (remainder filled in from reference TRBV12-5 and TRBJ1-1): DARVTQTPRHKVTEMGQEVTMRCQPILGHNTVFWYRQTMMQGLELLAYFRNRAPLDDSGMPKDRFSAEMPDATLATLKIQPSEPRDSAVYFCASANQGLEAFFGQGTRLTVV.

This clonotype has a count of ten or more. The J gene is TRBJ2-1, the V gene TRBV3-1; 12 nucleotides align to TRBD2. Germline V lookup: CDR1 LGHDT, CDR2 YNNKEL (reference sequence). The CDR3 spans 15 residues. The V and J ends lost 6 bases and 3 bases, in that order; junction bases with no gene match: 3. The DNA for the CDR3 is TGTGCCAGCAGTGAGACTAGCGGGAGCTACAATGAGCAGTTCTTC. Translation gives CASSETSGSYNEQFF.

The chain has TRBV28 and TRBJ2-7; no firm D call. The germline gives CDR1 MDHEN, CDR2 SYDVKM. The CDR3 totals 12 residues. CDR3 sequence (DNA): TGTGCGACACAAGGGATTTCCTACGAGCAGTACTTC. This gives the protein CATQGISYEQYF.

Only one count was recorded for this clonotype. The chain recombines TRBV19 with TRBJ2-3; no clear D gene. The DNA end favors TRBJ1-5, so the J call may be wrong. The CDR3 length is 13 residues. CDR1 LNHDA and CDR2 SQIVND come from the germline V gene (reference sequence). The CDR3: CASRVGGSDTQHF. CDR3 bases: TGTGCCAGTAGGGTGGGAGGGTCCGATACGCAGCATTTT.

The table lists this clonotype with a few counts. V and J are TRBV30 and TRBJ2-7; 8 bases align to TRBD2. Germline V gene lookup returns CDR1 GTSNPN and CDR2 SVGIG (reference sequence). CDR3 length: 12 residues. Trimming at V came to 5 bases and at J to 0 bases, leaving 0 bases not matched to a gene. CDR3 nucleotide sequence: TGTGCCTGGGGACTAGCCTCCTACGAGCAGTACTTC. The encoded protein is CAWGLASYEQYF.

This clonotype was seen a few times. This chain connects TRBV2 to TRBJ1-4, with D tentatively TRBD1 (6 bases). V lost 9 bases and J lost 7, with 21 bases in between. Germline V gene data show CDR1 as SNHLY and CDR2 as FYNNEI. The CDR3 contains 15 residues. CDR3 amino acids: CARSEPGARGEKLFF. CDR3 in DNA: TGTGCCAGGAGCGAACCAGGGGCCAGGGGTGAAAAACTGTTTTTT.